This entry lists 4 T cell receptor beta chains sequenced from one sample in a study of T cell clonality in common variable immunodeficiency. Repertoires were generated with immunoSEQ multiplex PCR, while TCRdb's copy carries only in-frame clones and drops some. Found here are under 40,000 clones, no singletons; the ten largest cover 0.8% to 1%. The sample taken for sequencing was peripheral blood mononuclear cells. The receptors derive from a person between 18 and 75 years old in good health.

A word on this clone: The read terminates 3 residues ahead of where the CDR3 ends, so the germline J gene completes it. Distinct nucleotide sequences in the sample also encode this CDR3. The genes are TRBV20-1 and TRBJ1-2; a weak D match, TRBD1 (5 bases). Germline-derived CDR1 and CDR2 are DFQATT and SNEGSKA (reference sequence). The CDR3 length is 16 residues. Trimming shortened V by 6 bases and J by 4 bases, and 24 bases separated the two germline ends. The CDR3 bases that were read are TGCAGTGCAGAGGGTAGGGGAAGCCTAAAGGGCTATGGC. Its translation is CSAEGRGSLKGYG. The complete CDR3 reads CSAEGRGSLKGYGYTF.

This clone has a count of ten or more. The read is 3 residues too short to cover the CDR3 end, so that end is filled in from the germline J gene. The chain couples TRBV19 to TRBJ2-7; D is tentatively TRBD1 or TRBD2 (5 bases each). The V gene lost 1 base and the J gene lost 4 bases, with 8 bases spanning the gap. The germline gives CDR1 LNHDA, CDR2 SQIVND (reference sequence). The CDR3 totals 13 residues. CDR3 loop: CASSIGGEYEQYF. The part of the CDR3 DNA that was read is TGTGCCAGTAGTATAGGAGGGGAATACGAG.

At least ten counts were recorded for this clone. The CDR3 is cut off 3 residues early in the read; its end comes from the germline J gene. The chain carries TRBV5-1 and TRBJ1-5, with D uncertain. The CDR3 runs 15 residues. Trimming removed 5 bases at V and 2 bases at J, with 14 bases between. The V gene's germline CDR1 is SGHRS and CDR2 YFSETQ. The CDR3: CASRVSSSGNQPQHF. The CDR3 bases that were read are TGCGCCAGCAGAGTAAGTAGCTCTGGCAATCAGCCC.

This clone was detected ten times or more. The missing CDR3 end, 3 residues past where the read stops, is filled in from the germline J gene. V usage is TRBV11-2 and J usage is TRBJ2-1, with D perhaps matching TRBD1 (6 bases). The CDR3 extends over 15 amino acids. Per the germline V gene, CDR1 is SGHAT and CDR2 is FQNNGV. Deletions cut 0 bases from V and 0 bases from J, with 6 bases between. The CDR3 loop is CASSLEGGSYNEQFF. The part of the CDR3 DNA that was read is TGTGCCAGCAGCTTAGAAGGGGGCTCCTACAATGAG.